The following is a TCR beta chain sequence with its context. Antigen: not known. This sample is drawn from a study of siplizumab effects on memory and regulatory T cells. General study results and limits: Only a minority of proliferating CD4+ or CD8+ clones had an assignable naive or memory phenotype, with roughly 75-95% lacking one.

This CDR3 has 18 residues. J lost 4 bases, V lost 3 bases, and 13 bases had no gene match. Germline CDR1 reads SGHRS; CDR2 reads YFSETQ. Data came from immunoSEQ multiplex PCR; TCRdb stores just in-frame clones and leaves some out. The profile shows 11,000 to 15,000 clones, 49% of them singletons. Kept together in coculture, the mixed lymphocyte reaction cells spent around six days at 37°C. This sequence joins TRBV5-1 and TRBJ2-5, with 12 nucleotides matching TRBD2. The sequenced material came from CFSE-low (dividing) CD4+ T cells sorted from an allogeneic mixed lymphocyte reaction. This TCR was sampled from a human donor in good health; the cells came from an allogeneic mixed lymphocyte reaction. CDR3 residues: CASSSSTSGGGMGETQYF. The CDR3 DNA is TGCGCCAGCAGCTCCTCGACTAGCGGGGGAGGCATGGGAGAGACCCAGTACTTC.